The 32 T cell receptor beta chains listed next were all sequenced from one sample in a study of early T cells in non-severe SARS-CoV-2 infection. TCRdb re-derived calls from the 5' RACE reads in MiXCR, one entry per CDR3 protein. Of approximately 84,000 distinct CDR3 sequences detected, 14% to 15% appear once; the ten largest clones hold about 5.5%. The sequenced material came from whole blood. These receptor sequences come from an adult who was a healthcare worker with PCR-confirmed SARS-CoV-2 infection or an uninfected control (not recorded which).

The chain carries TRBV28 and TRBJ1-1; unclear D gene. CDR3 length: 12 amino acids. The V gene's germline CDR1 is MDHEN and CDR2 SYDVKM. Trimming pared 3 bases from V and 3 bases from J, leaving 5 bases between. The CDR3 DNA is TGTGCCAGCAGTTTCGTGTACACTGAAGCTTTCTTT. Translation: CASSFVYTEAFF.

This clonotype was detected only a few times. The chain joins TRBV11-2 to TRBJ2-3; TRBD2 agrees at 13 bases. Germline values: CDR1 SGHAT, CDR2 FQNNGV. There are 16 residues in the CDR3. Trimming cost V 5 bases and J 10 bases; bases outside gene matches: 12. CDR3 loop: CASSPTTGTSGIPQYF. The CDR3 bases are TGTGCCAGCAGCCCAACCACCGGGACTAGCGGGATTCCGCAGTATTTT.

The V gene is TRBV7-9, the J gene TRBJ2-5; D call uncertain. V shed 1 base and J shed 5 bases, with 17 bases lying between them. Germline CDR1 and CDR2: SEHNR and FQNEAQ (reference sequence). The CDR3 length is 16 residues. This CDR3 is CASSLVKVFTGETQYF. CDR3 in DNA: TGTGCCAGCAGCTTAGTTAAGGTTTTTACCGGGGAGACCCAGTACTTC.

The CDR3: CASSSQERNEQFF. DNA of the CDR3: TGTGCCAGCAGCTCCCAAGAAAGAAATGAGCAGTTCTTC. The chain is built from TRBV9 and TRBJ2-1; D uncertain. Trimming took off 4 bases at V and 7 bases at J, with 12 bases between the two ends. CDR1 SGDLS and CDR2 YYNGEE come from the germline V gene. The CDR3 totals 13 residues.

This clonotype was observed a handful of times. The chain employs TRBV3-1 and TRBJ1-1; maybe TRBD1 (6 bases). V lost 0 bases to trimming and J lost 5 bases, with 10 bases between them. Germline CDR1 is LGHDT and CDR2 is YNNKEL (reference sequence). The CDR3 sequence is 14 residues long. CDR3 nucleotide sequence: TGTGCCAGCAGCCAAGAAGCGGGGGCAACTGAAGCTTTCTTT. It specifies CASSQEAGATEAFF.

At least ten counts were recorded for this clonotype. This chain connects TRBV20-1 to TRBJ2-7; unclear D gene. Trimming cost V 3 bases and J 6 bases, with 12 bases left between them. Looked up from germline, CDR1 is DFQATT and CDR2 is SNEGSKA (reference sequence). The CDR3 has 12 amino acids. The CDR3: CSASSSGGEQYF. CDR3 sequence (DNA): TGCAGTGCTAGTTCGAGTGGCGGCGAGCAGTACTTC.

This clonotype was seen ten or more times. The rearrangement joins TRBV11-2 to TRBJ2-7, with D hard to call. Per germline, CDR1 SGHAT and CDR2 FQNNGV. V shed 2 bases and J shed 7 bases, with 9 bases lying between them. The CDR3 runs to 12 residues. The CDR3 sequence: CASSLKGREQYF. CDR3 sequence (DNA): TGTGCCAGCAGCTTAAAGGGCAGGGAGCAGTACTTC.

This clonotype was found a few times. In nucleotides, the CDR3 is TGTGCCAGCAGCCCCGAAACGGGGGATGAGCAGTTCTTC. This gives the protein CASSPETGDEQFF. The J gene is TRBJ2-1, the V gene TRBV11-3, with D maybe TRBD2 (6 bases). Trimming shortened V by 5 bases and J by 8 bases, and 13 bases separated the two germline ends. Germline CDR1 and CDR2: SGHNT and YENEEA. The CDR3 is 13 residues long.

To note about this clonotype: One end of the junction varies from germline; a read error may be responsible. This chain joins TRBV19 and TRBJ1-2; no clear D gene. The CDR3 sequence is 12 residues long. CDR1 is LNHDA and CDR2 is SQIVND in the germline V gene (reference sequence). CDR3 region: CASSIQTARYAF. In nucleotides, the CDR3 is TGTGCCAGTAGTATACAGACGGCGCGCTACGCCTTC. Full variable domain (outside the CDR3, taken from reference TRBV19 and TRBJ1-2): DGGITQSPKYLFRKEGQNVTLSCEQNLNHDAMYWYRQDPGQGLRLIYYSQIVNDFQKGDIAEGYSVSREKKESFPLTVTSAQKNPTAFYLCASSIQTARYAFGSGTRLTVV.

The genes are TRBV30 and TRBJ2-6; D call uncertain. This CDR3 region has 15 residues. Trimming shortened V by 0 bases and J by 0 bases, and 6 bases separated the two germline ends. Per germline, CDR1 GTSNPN and CDR2 SVGIG (reference sequence). The CDR3 is CAWSVSVSGANVLTF. CDR3 nucleotides: TGTGCCTGGAGTGTCAGTGTCTCTGGGGCCAACGTCCTGACTTTC. The complete variable domain, with remaining parts taken from reference TRBV30 and TRBJ2-6, reads SQTIHQWPATLVQPVGSPLSLECTVEGTSNPNLYWYRQAAGRGLQLLFYSVGIGQISSEVPQNLSASRPQDRQFILSSKKLLLSDSGFYLCAWSVSVSGANVLTFGAGSRLTVL.

This clonotype has at least ten counts. This chain links TRBV12-2 with TRBJ2-7. TRBV12-2 is a recognized pseudogene. The CDR3 spans 17 residues. The CDR3 protein is CASRPKGSEDWDYEQYF. The CDR3 bases are TGTGCAAGTCGACCGAAGGGTTCAGAAGACTGGGACTACGAGCAGTACTTC.

The chain has TRBV7-6 and TRBJ2-7; D unclear. V gave up 1 base and J gave up 7 bases, with 14 bases separating them. Germline loops: CDR1 SGHVS, CDR2 FNYEAQ. The CDR3 runs 14 residues. Here the CDR3 DNA reads TGTGCCAGCAGCTTAGGAATTAGGATCGGAGAGCAGTACTTC. This codes for CASSLGIRIGEQYF.

This chain connects TRBV6-5 to TRBJ2-7; perhaps TRBD2 as D (6 bases). CDR3 length: 14 residues. Trimming pared 8 bases from V and 1 base from J, leaving 15 bases between. The V gene's germline CDR1 is MNHEY and CDR2 SVGAGI. The CDR3 spells CASHGRGRSYEQYF. The DNA of the CDR3 is TGTGCCAGCCACGGACGGGGGAGATCCTACGAGCAGTACTTC.

The chain joins TRBV5-1 to TRBJ2-7, with 12 bases aligning to TRBD1. Germline lookup yields CDR1 SGHRS and CDR2 YFSETQ. This CDR3 is built from 15 residues. V dropped 4 bases and J dropped 6; count of bases not matched to a gene: 8. CDR3 sequence: CASSGTGTGGGEQYF. CDR3 coding DNA: TGCGCCAGCAGCGGTACCGGGACAGGGGGCGGCGAGCAGTACTTC.

This clonotype appeared many times. V and J are TRBV7-6 and TRBJ2-7; 9 nucleotides match TRBD1. This CDR3 spans 15 amino acids. J was trimmed by 4 bases and V by 3 bases; bases with no gene match: 7. Germline-derived CDR1 and CDR2 are SGHVS and FNYEAQ. The CDR3 is CASSFLRDRDYEQYF. CDR3 in DNA: TGTGCCAGCAGCTTCCTCCGGGACAGGGATTACGAGCAGTACTTC.

The chain combines TRBV12-3 or TRBV12-4 with TRBJ1-4; 10 bases map to TRBD1. The CDR3 has 14 residues. V dropped 6 bases and J dropped 5; count of bases not matched to a gene: 3. CDR3 coding DNA: TGTGCCAGCAGACCGGGACAGGGGAATGAAAAACTGTTTTTT. This gives the protein CASRPGQGNEKLFF.

The chain joins TRBV28 to TRBJ1-5, with D maybe TRBD1 (5 bases). This CDR3 region has 13 residues. Germline V lookup: CDR1 MDHEN, CDR2 SYDVKM. V was trimmed by 6 bases and J by 3 bases, leaving 9 bases between them. The CDR3 bases are TGTGCCAGCAGGCGACAGTTCAATCAGCCCCAGCATTTT. Translating it yields CASRRQFNQPQHF. The full variable domain, in which reference TRBV28 and TRBJ1-5 provide the parts outside the CDR3, is DVKVTQSSRYLVKRTGEKVFLECVQDMDHENMFWYRQDPGLGLRLIYFSYDVKMKEKGDIPEGYSVSREKKERFSLILESASTNQTSMYLCASRRQFNQPQHFGDGTRLSIL.

This clonotype was detected a few times. The V call is TRBV7-2, the J call TRBJ2-7; 10 bases match TRBD2. The CDR3 extends over 14 amino acids. Trimming took 4 bases from V and 7 from J; bases not matched to a gene: 7. Germline values: CDR1 SGHTA, CDR2 FQGNSA. CDR3 bases: TGTGCCAGCAGCTCCTCTAGCGGGAGTTGGGAGCAGTACTTC. Translated, it gives CASSSSSGSWEQYF.

This clonotype was observed at least ten times. Here the CDR3 reads CASSPDRTLYNEQFF. Here the CDR3 DNA reads TGTGCCAGCAGTCCTGACAGGACCCTCTACAATGAGCAGTTCTTC. This chain joins TRBV12-3 or TRBV12-4 and TRBJ2-1, with D tentatively TRBD1 (6 bases). This CDR3 contains 15 residues. Trimming took 5 bases from V and 3 from J, leaving 14 bases between them.

The rearrangement links TRBV12-3 or TRBV12-4 to TRBJ1-6, with 8 bases fitting TRBD1. V shed 3 bases and J 7 bases; nucleotides not matched to a gene: 5. The CDR3 spans 15 residues. CDR3 loop: CASSLGQASNSPLHF. The CDR3 DNA follows: TGTGCCAGCAGTTTGGGACAGGCCTCAAATTCACCCCTCCACTTT.

This clonotype was counted between two and nine times. The V call is TRBV28, the J call TRBJ1-1; D possibly corresponds to TRBD1 (6 bases). Germline V gene sequence: CDR1 MDHEN, CDR2 SYDVKM. V was trimmed by 8 bases and J by 3 bases, leaving 19 bases between them. The CDR3 is 15 amino acids. The CDR3 sequence: CASQMGGATDTEAFF. CDR3 nucleotide sequence: TGTGCCAGCCAGATGGGGGGCGCGACGGACACTGAAGCTTTCTTT.

This clonotype was seen many times. The CDR3 DNA follows: TGTGCCAGCAGCTTAATTCCGGGATCTCCGGACGAGCAGTACTTC. Protein sequence: CASSLIPGSPDEQYF. The gene calls are TRBV11-2 and TRBJ2-7, with D tentatively TRBD2 (5 bases). CDR1 is SGHAT and CDR2 is FQNNGV in the germline V gene. Trimming pared 2 bases from V and 5 bases from J, leaving 16 bases between. There are 15 residues in the CDR3.

This clonotype was seen a few times. This sequence joins TRBV3-1 and TRBJ2-5; 8 nucleotides align to TRBD2. V trimming: 0 bases; J trimming: 4 bases; junction bases outside the gene matches: 7. CDR1 and CDR2 (germline): LGHDT, YNNKEL (reference sequence). CDR3 length: 16 residues. The CDR3 DNA reads as TGTGCCAGCAGCCAAGATCCAGCGGGAGCGGTAGAGACCCAGTACTTC. It translates to CASSQDPAGAVETQYF.

DNA for the CDR3: TGTGCCAGCAGCTTAGGCAGGAGCGAGACCCAGTACTTC. Translating it yields CASSLGRSETQYF. The chain recombines TRBV7-8 with TRBJ2-5; D is ambiguous. The CDR3 sequence is 13 residues long. Trimming stripped 1 base from V and 5 bases from J, with 8 bases between. Germline V gene sequence: CDR1 SGHVS, CDR2 FQNEAQ.

The chain uses TRBV6-2 or TRBV6-3 and TRBJ2-6; D unresolved. V was trimmed by 6 bases and J by 2 bases, leaving 20 bases between them. This CDR3 comprises 18 residues. The germline gives CDR1 MNHEY, CDR2 SVGEGT. The CDR3 DNA follows: TGTGCCAGCAGACTCTCCTCAGGCCTACCCCCTGGGGCCAACGTCCTGACTTTC. Its protein is CASRLSSGLPPGANVLTF.

This clonotype was seen a few times. The V and J genes are TRBV15 and TRBJ2-3; 10 bases agree with TRBD1. After removal of 3 bases from V and 2 bases from J, the junction contained 8 bases not matched to a gene. CDR1 is LNHNV, CDR2 YYDKDF, per germline (reference sequence). The CDR3 runs 17 residues. In DNA, the CDR3 is TGTGCCACCAGCAGTGACAGGGGGCGTCCCCTCACAGATACGCAGTATTTT. Translated, it gives CATSSDRGRPLTDTQYF.

V and J are TRBV10-3 and TRBJ2-7; D might be TRBD1 or TRBD2, each matching 5 bases. Germline assignment: CDR1 ENHRY and CDR2 SYGVKD. The CDR3 runs to 12 residues. The ends were cut back, 6 bases at V and 3 bases at J, with 9 bases in the middle. The CDR3 DNA sequence: TGTGCCATCAGCCGGGACCTCTACGAGCAGTACTTC. It translates to CAISRDLYEQYF.

This clonotype was seen a few times. The J gene is TRBJ2-3, the V gene TRBV12-3 or TRBV12-4, with unresolved D. CDR3 length equals 14 residues. The V end lost 4 bases, the J end lost 0 bases, and 8 bases lay between the germline ends. The CDR3 is CASSSATSTDTQYF. CDR3 nucleotide sequence: TGTGCCAGCAGTTCGGCAACTAGCACAGATACGCAGTATTTT.

The chain recombines TRBV5-1 with TRBJ1-1; D ambiguous. The V gene's germline CDR1 is SGHRS and CDR2 YFSETQ. Deletions cut 0 bases from V and 1 base from J, with 7 bases between. This CDR3 region has 14 residues. CDR3 sequence: CASSLDGQNTEAFF. The CDR3 DNA follows: TGCGCCAGCAGCTTGGATGGGCAGAACACTGAAGCTTTCTTT.

This clonotype was recorded many times. The gene calls are TRBV11-2 and TRBJ2-1, with 7 bases that match TRBD2. The V segment lost 5 bases and the J segment 6 bases; nucleotides outside the gene matches: 13. Germline V lookup: CDR1 SGHAT, CDR2 FQNNGV. This CDR3 is 16 amino acids long. DNA for the CDR3: TGTGCCAGCAGCACCCGACTAGCCAAGCCGCCCAATGAGCAGTTCTTC. Translating gives CASSTRLAKPPNEQFF.

The chain recombines TRBV19 with TRBJ2-1; TRBD2 matches at 9 bases. The CDR3 length is 14 residues. The germline gives CDR1 LNHDA, CDR2 SQIVND (reference sequence). J gave up 2 bases and V 4 bases, and 0 bases lay outside the gene matches. CDR3 in DNA: TGTGCCAGTAGTAGCGGGAGGGCCTACAATGAGCAGTTCTTC. It translates to CASSSGRAYNEQFF.

This clonotype appeared a few times. The chain links TRBV11-2 to TRBJ2-2; the D gene is possibly TRBD1 (5 bases). Germline-derived CDR1 and CDR2 are SGHAT and FQNNGV. The CDR3 extends over 15 amino acids. Trimming shortened V by 2 bases and J by 2 bases, and 9 bases separated the two germline ends. The CDR3 here is CASSLMGPNTGELFF. The CDR3 region has the DNA TGTGCCAGCAGCTTAATGGGGCCTAACACCGGGGAGCTGTTTTTT.